This T cell receptor (beta chain) was identified during a study of T cell repertoires in cytomegalovirus infection. This clonotype was seen more than once but under ten times. The antigen is undetermined. In TCRdb, the reads were re-called with MiXCR into one record per CDR3 protein. The sample lists about 500,000 distinct CDR3 sequences, about 33% seen once, with 15% to 20% in the top ten. The sequencing here drew on cultured PBMCs, taken from culture after CMV antigen stimulation. The TCR was taken from a human donor in good health (CMV status not recorded). Some clones in this sample may be carry-over from other donors' samples.

The CDR3: CASSQEAGDGYTF. Written as DNA, the CDR3 is TGCGCCAGCAGCCAAGAGGCTGGGGACGGCTACACCTTC. The gene calls are TRBV4-1 and TRBJ1-2; possible D gene TRBD1, 5 bases. This CDR3 region has 13 residues. Germline V CDR1 and CDR2: MGHRA, YSYEKL. Trimming stripped 0 bases from V and 8 bases from J, with 10 bases between.